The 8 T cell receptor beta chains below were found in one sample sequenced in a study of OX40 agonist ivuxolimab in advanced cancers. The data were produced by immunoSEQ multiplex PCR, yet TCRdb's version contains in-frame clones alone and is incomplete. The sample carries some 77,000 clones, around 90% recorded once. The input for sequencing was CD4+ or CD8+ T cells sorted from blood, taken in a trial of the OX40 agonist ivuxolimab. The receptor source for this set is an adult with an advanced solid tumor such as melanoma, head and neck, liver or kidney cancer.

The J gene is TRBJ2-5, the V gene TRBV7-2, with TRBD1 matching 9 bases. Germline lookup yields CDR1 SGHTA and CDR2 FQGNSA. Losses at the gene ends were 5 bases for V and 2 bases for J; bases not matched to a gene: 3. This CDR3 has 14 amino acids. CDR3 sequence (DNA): TGTGCCAGCAGCCTCGGGACAGGGCAAGAGACCCAGTACTTC. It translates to CASSLGTGQETQYF.

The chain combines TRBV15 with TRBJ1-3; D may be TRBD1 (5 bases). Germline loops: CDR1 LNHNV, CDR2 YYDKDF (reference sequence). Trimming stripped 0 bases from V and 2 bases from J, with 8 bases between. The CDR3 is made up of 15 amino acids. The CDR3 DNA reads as TGTGCCACCAGCAGAGACCCGGGGCCTGGAAACACCATATATTTT. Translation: CATSRDPGPGNTIYF.

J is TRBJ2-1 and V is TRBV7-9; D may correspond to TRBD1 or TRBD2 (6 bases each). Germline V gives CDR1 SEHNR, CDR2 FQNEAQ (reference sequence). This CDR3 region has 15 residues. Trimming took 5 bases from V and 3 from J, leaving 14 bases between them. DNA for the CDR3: TGTGCCAGCAGCGGAAAGGGGGGTAGCTACAATGAGCAGTTCTTC. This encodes CASSGKGGSYNEQFF.

This chain's CDR3 is CASSLGGGTTDTQYF. The CDR3 DNA reads TGTGCCAGCAGCTTAGGGGGAGGGACCACAGATACGCAGTATTTT. This chain joins TRBV7-8 and TRBJ2-3, with TRBD2 identical over 7 bases. Germline CDR1 and CDR2: SGHVS and FQNEAQ. V lost 1 base and J lost 2; bases outside the gene matches: 3. The CDR3 is made up of 15 amino acids.

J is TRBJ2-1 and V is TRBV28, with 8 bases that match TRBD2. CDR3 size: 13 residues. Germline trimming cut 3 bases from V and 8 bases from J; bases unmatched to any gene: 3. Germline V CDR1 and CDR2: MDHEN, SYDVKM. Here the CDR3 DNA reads TGTGCCAGCAGTTTGGCTAGCGGGCATGAGCAGTTCTTC. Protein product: CASSLASGHEQFF.

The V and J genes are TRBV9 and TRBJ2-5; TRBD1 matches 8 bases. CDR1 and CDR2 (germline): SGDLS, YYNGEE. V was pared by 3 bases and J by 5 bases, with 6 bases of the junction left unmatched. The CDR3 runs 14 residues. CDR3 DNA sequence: TGTGCCAGCAGCGCCTCAGGGGGCAAGGAGACCCAGTACTTC. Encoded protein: CASSASGGKETQYF.

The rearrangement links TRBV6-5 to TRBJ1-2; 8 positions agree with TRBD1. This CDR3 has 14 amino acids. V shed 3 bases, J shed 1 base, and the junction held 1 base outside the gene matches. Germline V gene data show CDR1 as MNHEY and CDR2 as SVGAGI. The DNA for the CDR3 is TGTGCCAGCAGTTATGGACAGGGTAACTATGGCTACACCTTC. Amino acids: CASSYGQGNYGYTF.

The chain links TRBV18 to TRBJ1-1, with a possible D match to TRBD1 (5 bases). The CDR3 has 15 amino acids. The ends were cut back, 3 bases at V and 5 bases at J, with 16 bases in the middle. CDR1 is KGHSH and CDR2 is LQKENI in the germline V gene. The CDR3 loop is CASSPGQLPGTEAFF. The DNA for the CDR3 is TGTGCCAGCTCACCGGGGCAGCTACCTGGGACTGAAGCTTTCTTT.